A selection of T cell receptor beta chains follows, all from one sample in a study of blood T cell repertoires in COVID-19. Assay used: immunoSEQ multiplex PCR; TCRdb lists only in-frame clones, some missing. The profile shows 250,000 to 300,000 clones, 75% to 90% of them singletons. The source material was peripheral blood. These receptors all stem from a woman aged 60-75 years with acute or convalescent COVID-19. CDR3s include the opening cysteine and the closing phenylalanine or tryptophan. D genes are given only for firm matches. A clone size is listed for some rows: how often the clone was seen (once, few, many), or a class if it is expanded.

d_call | j_call | v_call | clone_size | cdr3_aa | cdr3_nt
NA | TRBJ2-7 | TRBV2 | NA | CASRGAGGQYF | TGTGCCAGCAGGGGGGCCGGAGGGCAGTACTTC
TRBD1 | TRBJ1-5 | TRBV6-1 | NA | CASSATNPPGTGYNQPQHF | TGTGCCAGCAGTGCAACTAACCCTCCCGGGACAGGCTACAATCAGCCCCAGCATTTT
NA | TRBJ2-1 | TRBV7-3 | NA | CASSPSSSSYNEQFF | TGTGCCAGCAGCCCCTCGAGTTCGTCCTACAATGAGCAGTTCTTC
TRBD2 | TRBJ2-7 | TRBV19 | NA | CASSPSLAGVFEQYF | TGTGCCAGTAGTCCCTCATTAGCGGGAGTTTTCGAGCAGTACTTC
TRBD1 | TRBJ1-1 | TRBV6-5 | NA | CASTHRGVMNTEAFF | TGTGCCAGCACTCACAGGGGTGTCATGAACACTGAAGCTTTCTTT
NA | TRBJ1-4 | TRBV4-3 | NA | CASSQNGGVLSEKLFF | TGCGCCAGCAGCCAAAATGGGGGGGTACTTAGTGAAAAACTGTTTTTT
NA | TRBJ2-1 | TRBV6-2/TRBV6-3 | NA | CASSYQGHEQFF | TGTGCCAGCAGTTACCAGGGCCATGAGCAGTTCTTC
NA | TRBJ1-2 | TRBV7-2 | once | CASSLAEGLREGYTF | TGTGCCAGCAGCTTAGCGGAGGGGCTACGTGAAGGCTACACCTTC
NA | TRBJ2-3 | TRBV4-2 | NA | CASSQDQALDTQYF | TGTGCCAGCAGCCAAGATCAGGCGTTAGATACGCAGTATTTT
TRBD1 | TRBJ2-7 | TRBV7-2 | NA | CASSINGQGAQGEQYF | TGTGCCAGCAGCATTAACGGACAGGGGGCGCAGGGCGAGCAGTACTTC
TRBD2 | TRBJ2-1 | TRBV18 | NA | CASSPLPSSGSFHNEQFF | TGTGCCAGCTCACCCCTCCCTTCTAGCGGGAGTTTTCACAATGAGCAGTTCTTC
NA | TRBJ1-2 | TRBV6-6 | NA | CASSYSSQGYTF | TGTGCCAGCAGTTACTCGTCGCAGGGCTACACCTTC
NA | TRBJ2-7 | TRBV5-1 | NA | CASSLNLEVVPYEQYF | TGCGCCAGCAGCTTGAACTTAGAAGTAGTGCCCTACGAGCAGTACTTC
NA | TRBJ1-2 | TRBV5-1 | NA | CASSRGGVGYTF | TGCGCCAGCAGCCGAGGGGGTGTTGGCTACACCTTC
TRBD1 | TRBJ1-3 | TRBV27 | NA | CASRPGGAGNTIYF | TGTGCCAGCAGGCCAGGGGGCGCCGGAAACACCATATATTTT
NA | TRBJ2-2 | TRBV5-1 | NA | CASSLGQGNTGELFF | TGCGCCAGCAGCTTGGGGCAGGGGAACACCGGGGAGCTGTTTTTT
TRBD1 | TRBJ2-7 | TRBV15 | NA | CATEGQAYEQYF | TGTGCCACCGAGGGACAGGCCTACGAGCAGTACTTC
TRBD2 | TRBJ2-1 | TRBV4-2 | NA | CASSLGTSGSPGNEQFF | TGTGCCAGCAGCCTTGGGACTAGCGGGAGCCCAGGGAATGAGCAGTTCTTC
TRBD2 | TRBJ2-2 | TRBV5-1 | NA | CASSLLAGANTGELFF | TGCGCCAGCAGCTTACTAGCGGGAGCGAACACCGGGGAGCTGTTTTTT
TRBD2 | TRBJ2-2 | TRBV9 | NA | CASSEASGGNTGELFF | TGTGCCAGCAGCGAAGCAAGCGGGGGGAACACCGGGGAGCTGTTTTTT
TRBD1 | TRBJ1-1 | TRBV28 | NA | CASSPTGFPEAFF | TGTGCCAGCAGTCCGACAGGGTTCCCCGAAGCTTTCTTT
TRBD2 | TRBJ2-1 | TRBV7-7 | NA | CASSLAGHNEQFF | TGTGCTAGCAGCTTAGCGGGCCACAATGAGCAGTTCTTC
TRBD1 | TRBJ1-2 | TRBV6-2/TRBV6-3 | NA | CASSLEDRLVRYGYTF | TGTGCCAGCAGCCTGGAGGACAGGTTAGTCCGCTATGGCTACACCTTC
NA | TRBJ1-6 | TRBV27 | NA | CASSLTENITPLHF | TGTGCCAGCAGCCTGACGGAGAATATAACACCCCTCCACTTT
NA | TRBJ2-7 | TRBV6-5 | NA | CASRSDRNRVYEQYF | TGTGCCAGCAGATCCGACAGGAATCGGGTATACGAGCAGTACTTC
TRBD2 | TRBJ2-7 | TRBV6-5 | NA | CASSPSGRAGEQYF | TGTGCCAGCAGTCCTAGCGGGAGGGCGGGCGAGCAGTACTTC
NA | TRBJ1-2 | TRBV19 | NA | CASSIKGTANYGYTF | TGTGCCAGTAGTATAAAAGGAACAGCCAACTATGGCTACACCTTC
NA | TRBJ1-4 | TRBV27 | NA | CASSPRRGATNEKLFF | TGTGCCAGCAGTCCGAGGCGGGGAGCAACTAATGAAAAACTGTTTTTT